This T cell receptor beta chain derives from a study of CXCR3-negative and CXCR3-positive naive CD8 T cells. Turning to the study itself: Roughly 130 million TRB reads in total, about 1.5 +/- 0.3 million per library. Study observations and caveats: CXCR3-negative and CXCR3-positive naive cells shared comparable TRBV-TRBJ usage, but memory cells did not. After cryopreservation, CXCR3 expression dropped partially; most assays used fresh PBMCs.

Comments on this clonotype: The antigen is not known.

The CDR3 is made up of 15 amino acids. Germline V gene sequence: CDR1 WNHNN, CDR2 SYGVQD (reference sequence). The study sorted every CD8+ T cell subset in triplicate at 250,000 to 300,000 cells each. Through 5' RACE with UMI labels, the TRB cDNA libraries were prepared. TCRdb reprocessed the 5' RACE reads, with one entry per CDR3 protein and no DNA. This sample's table reports tens of thousands of distinct CDR3 sequences. This rearrangement joins TRBV10-1 to TRBJ1-1. The specimen sequenced was memory CD8+ T cells from blood. The TCR sequence derives from a human donor in good health. Some clones in this sample may be carry-over from other donors' samples. The CDR3: CASSESTADGTEAFF.